This T cell receptor (beta chain) is from a study of T cell responses to AZD1222 COVID-19 vaccine. Study-level information: Pooled together were second doses at about 4 or about 12 weeks.

With regard to this clone: Its antigen is unidentified.

This CDR3 spans 15 amino acids. The germline V gene encodes CDR1 MNHEY and CDR2 SVGAGI. Trimming removed 6 bases from V and 2 bases from J, with 17 bases in between. Points from the study as a whole: Spike-spanning, vaccine-associated CD4 TCRs were dominant at 160-218 and 743-854.

Measured with immunoSEQ multiplex PCR; TCRdb has only the in-frame clones, and not every one. This repertoire shows around 100,000 clones, about 95% found once; its top ten account for 2.2%. The chain recombines TRBV6-5 with TRBJ2-7, with D tentatively TRBD1 or TRBD2 (7 bases each). This receptor was obtained from an adult in good health. This material consisted of peripheral blood, taken on day 0 of AZD1222 vaccination. The CDR3 nucleotides read TGTGCCAGCAGCGGGGCGGGGAGGGGGCCCTACGAGCAGTACTTC. Its protein product is CASSGAGRGPYEQYF.